The rows below give T cell receptor beta chains drawn from one sample of a study of response to subunit inactivated influenza vaccine. TCRdb fed the RT-PCR reads into MiXCR, producing one record per CDR3 protein. The sample holds about 520,000 distinct CDR3 sequences, roughly 7.9% seen once. The sample here was PBMCs from blood, taken roughly 24 months after vaccination. These receptors were collected from a man aged 50 to 75 who received an inactivated influenza vaccine. Both conserved end residues are part of each CDR3. The D gene is left open where the match is weak. Not every row has a clone size; where given, it reads once, few, many or a size class.

>TRBV7-9|.|TRBJ2-2|.
TGTGCCAGCAGCCCCACCCTGGGCATAAACACCGGGGAGCTGTTTTTT
CASSPTLGINTGELFF
>TRBV7-9|.|TRBJ2-5|.
TGTGCCAGCAGCTTACCGGTCAGGGTGGGAGAGACCCAGTACTTC
CASSLPVRVGETQYF
>TRBV5-5|few|TRBJ2-1|TRBD2
TGTGCCAGCAGCTTCCGGCTAGCGGACAACAATGAGCAGTTCTTC
CASSFRLADNNEQFF
>TRBV20-1|.|TRBJ2-1|.
TGCAGTGCAAGTCGTCAGAATGAGCAGTTCTTC
CSASRQNEQFF
>TRBV12-3/TRBV12-4|.|TRBJ2-2|.
TGTGCCAGCATTTCCCTGGCGGGGGCGCGGACCGGGGAGCTGTTTTTT
CASISLAGARTGELFF
>TRBV6-5|many|TRBJ2-7|.
TGTGCCAGCAGTTACAGGGAGTCATACGAGCAGTACTTC
CASSYRESYEQYF
>TRBV7-2|few|TRBJ1-1|TRBD1
TGTGCCAGCACCAGGGACAGGGCTTCGAGGGCTTTCTTT
CASTRDRASRAFF
>TRBV5-1|.|TRBJ2-2|.
TGCGCCAGCAGCAGAGCCGGGTCCGATGTGGGAACCGGGGAGCTGTTTTTT
CASSRAGSDVGTGELFF
>TRBV28|.|TRBJ2-2|.
TGTGCCAGCAGTTTTGTCGGAGACGGGGAGCTGTTTTTT
CASSFVGDGELFF
>TRBV4-2|many|TRBJ2-1|TRBD2
TGTGCCAGCAGCCAATTTAGCGGGGGGGCTCGGAATGAGCAGTTCTTC
CASSQFSGGARNEQFF
>TRBV5-5|.|TRBJ1-1|TRBD1
TGTGCCAGCAGCAGCGGACAGGGGAAAACTGAAGCTTTCTTT
CASSSGQGKTEAFF
>TRBV5-1|many|TRBJ1-1|TRBD1
TGCGCCAGCAGCCGGGACAGTTTCCCCTTT
CASSRDSFPF
>TRBV4-1|few|TRBJ2-7|.
TGCGCCAGCAGCCTTAAAGCGGCCGGTGGCACCCACCGGTACGAGCAGTACTTC
CASSLKAAGGTHRYEQYF
>TRBV29-1|many|TRBJ1-3|.
TGCAGCGTGACACCCCGACTGAGTTCTGGAAACACCATATATTTT
CSVTPRLSSGNTIYF
>TRBV20-1|.|TRBJ2-4|.
TGCAGTGCTGCCCCCAGGCGTAAGCTCGTTTCGGCCAAAAACATTCAGTACTTC
CSAAPRRKLVSAKNIQYF
>TRBV20-1|.|TRBJ2-5|.
TGCAGTGCTAGAGATCCCGGTGGGGCGCGACAAGAGACCCAGTACTTC
CSARDPGGARQETQYF
>TRBV20-1|few|TRBJ2-1|.
TGCAGTGCTAGGGAACCGGGCCACAATGAGCAGTTCTTC
CSAREPGHNEQFF
>TRBV6-1|.|TRBJ1-1|.
TGTGCCAGCAGTGAAACTCGAAGTTCCTTCTTT
CASSETRSSFF
>TRBV12-3/TRBV12-4|many|TRBJ2-5|TRBD2
TGTGCCAGCAGTAGCCCCTTAACGGGGGGGACCCAGTACTTC
CASSSPLTGGTQYF
>TRBV29-1|.|TRBJ2-1|TRBD2
TGCAGCGTTGAAATTCGACGCGGGGGGGCTTACAATGAGCAGTTCTTC
CSVEIRRGGAYNEQFF
>TRBV20-1|many|TRBJ2-3|.
TGCAGTGCTAACGCCGGAGCAGATACGCAGTATTTT
CSANAGADTQYF
>TRBV5-1|.|TRBJ2-7|.
TGCGCCAGCACCTGGGAGGTAGGCTCCTACGAGCAGTACTTC
CASTWEVGSYEQYF
>TRBV27|few|TRBJ1-2|.
TGTGCCAGCAGTTTCAGCCTATCGAACTATGGCTACACCTTC
CASSFSLSNYGYTF
>TRBV6-1|.|TRBJ2-7|.
TGTGCCAGCAGTGAAGCCAGGGGGGGGATCTACGAGCAGTACTTC
CASSEARGGIYEQYF
>TRBV15|few|TRBJ2-1|.
TGTGCCACCAGCAGAGATTCCTATGAGCAGTTCTTC
CATSRDSYEQFF
>TRBV12-3/TRBV12-4|.|TRBJ1-1|.
TGTGCCAGCAGTTCCCCGATGGAGAACACTGAAGCTTTCTTT
CASSSPMENTEAFF
>TRBV24-1|.|TRBJ1-1|.
TGTGCCACCGAGCAGGGCACTGAAGCTTTCTTT
CATEQGTEAFF
>TRBV27|many|TRBJ1-2|.
TGTGCCAGCAGTTTAGTATGGTCAGGGGAGAACTATGGCTACACCTTC
CASSLVWSGENYGYTF
>TRBV5-1|.|TRBJ2-5|.
TGCGCCAGCAGCTCCCACCAAGCCAGAGAGACCCAGTACTTC
CASSSHQARETQYF
>TRBV5-1|many|TRBJ2-3|TRBD2
TGCGCCAGCCGCCGGGAGGGGGATACGCAGTATTTT
CASRREGDTQYF
>TRBV15|.|TRBJ1-4|.
TGTGCCACCAGCAGAACCAGGGGTTCCTCAACTAATGAAAAACTGTTTTTT
CATSRTRGSSTNEKLFF
>TRBV6-1|.|TRBJ2-3|.
TGTGCCAGCAACAAAGGACGACGAGTCTCTAGCACAGATACGCAGTATTTT
CASNKGRRVSSTDTQYF
>TRBV12-3/TRBV12-4|few|TRBJ2-3|TRBD2
TGTGCCAGCAGTTTTGTTAGCGGGGAGATCACAGATACGCAGTATTTT
CASSFVSGEITDTQYF
>TRBV25-1|many|TRBJ2-6|.
TGTGCCAGCAGTGAATCCCTAACAAGAAGCTCTGGGGCCAACGTCCTGACTTTC
CASSESLTRSSGANVLTF
>TRBV7-9|many|TRBJ2-7|.
TGTGCCAGCAGCTTAGATCCGGGGTTTTACGAGCAGTACTTC
CASSLDPGFYEQYF
>TRBV12-3/TRBV12-4|once|TRBJ2-7|.
TGTACCAGCTCCCGGGACGAACAGGCCTTGATCGCCTACGAGCAGTACTTC
CTSSRDEQALIAYEQYF
>TRBV4-3|.|TRBJ2-5|TRBD1
TGCGCCAGCAGCCAACAGACAGGGGTTGAGACCCAGTACTTC
CASSQQTGVETQYF
>TRBV3-1|few|TRBJ2-1|.
TGTGCCAGCAGGATTTTGGATGAGCAGTTCTTC
CASRILDEQFF
>TRBV7-9|.|TRBJ2-1|.
TGTGCCAGCAGCCTCCGGGACACCTCCTACAATGAGCAGTTCTTC
CASSLRDTSYNEQFF
>TRBV9|many|TRBJ1-2|.
TGTGCCAGCAGCGTAGGTGGGGGGCGTTTAAGCTATGGCTACACCTTC
CASSVGGGRLSYGYTF
>TRBV23-1|.|TRBJ2-7|.
TGCGCCAGCCCCCTACGCCCCTACGAGCAGTACTTC
CASPLRPYEQYF
>TRBV6-1|.|TRBJ1-5|.
TGTGCCAGCAGAATGGGAGGGAATCAGCCCCAGCATTTT
CASRMGGNQPQHF
>TRBV19|.|TRBJ2-7|TRBD2
TGTGCCAGTAGTATGGTAGCGGGAGTGTCCTACGAGCAGTACTTC
CASSMVAGVSYEQYF
>TRBV12-3/TRBV12-4|.|TRBJ2-1|.
TGTGCCAGCAGTTTAAGTTCCCGAGGCAATGAGCAGTTCTTC
CASSLSSRGNEQFF
>TRBV5-1|.|TRBJ2-7|TRBD1
TGCGCCAGCAGCCCGGCACGACAGGGGGTTTACGAGCAGTACTTC
CASSPARQGVYEQYF
>TRBV5-6|few|TRBJ1-4|TRBD1
TGTGCCAGCAGCTTGGGGGGACAGACAACTAATGAAAAACTGTTTTTT
CASSLGGQTTNEKLFF
>TRBV10-3|.|TRBJ2-1|.
TGTGCCATCAGTGTAGTAGAGAATGAGCAGTTCTTC
CAISVVENEQFF
>TRBV4-1|few|TRBJ2-1|TRBD2
TGCGCCAGCAGCCGGACTAGCGGGGGCGGGAGTGAGCAGTTCTTC
CASSRTSGGGSEQFF
>TRBV6-2/TRBV6-3|few|TRBJ2-4|TRBD1
TGTGCCAGCAGTCCTCCAGATACAAGGGGGCGCGATGTGACCAAAAACATTCAGTACTTC
CASSPPDTRGRDVTKNIQYF
>TRBV19|.|TRBJ1-6|TRBD1
TGTGCCAGTAACGACAGGGTTAATTCACCCCTCCACTTT
CASNDRVNSPLHF
>TRBV11-2|few|TRBJ2-1|.
TGTGCCAGCAGCTTAGGGGGATCCCCCTACAATGAGCAGTTCTTC
CASSLGGSPYNEQFF
>TRBV7-8|many|TRBJ2-1|TRBD2
TGTGCCAGCAGCCTAGCGGGTGAGCAGTTCTTC
CASSLAGEQFF
>TRBV11-2|few|TRBJ2-1|.
TGTGCCAGCAGCTTAGTGGGGGGCGGTCGACTTTACAATGAGCAGTTCTTC
CASSLVGGGRLYNEQFF
>TRBV6-5|few|TRBJ2-3|.
TGTGCCAGCAGTTACTCGGGCGGAGGGAACACAGATACGCAGTATTTT
CASSYSGGGNTDTQYF
>TRBV5-1|few|TRBJ2-1|.
TGCGCCAGCAGTTCGCAGGGATACTCAGAGCAGTTCTTC
CASSSQGYSEQFF
>TRBV7-2|.|TRBJ2-5|.
TGTGCCAGCAGCTTTCAGGGGCTCAGGGAGACCCAGTACTTC
CASSFQGLRETQYF